These 14 T cell receptor beta chains were sequenced from one sample in a study of blood T cell repertoires in COVID-19. Sequencing was performed with immunoSEQ multiplex PCR; in TCRdb, only in-frame clones are kept and a portion is missing. The sample contains about 200,000 clones, 85% of which appear only once. Specimen: peripheral blood. The receptor set was obtained from a woman at least 80 years old with acute or convalescent COVID-19.

The V call is TRBV7-2, the J call TRBJ1-2, with 9 bases lining up with TRBD1. CDR3 length equals 15 residues. In germline, CDR1 is SGHTA, CDR2 FQGNSA. Trimming at V came to 5 bases and at J to 2 bases, leaving 6 bases not matched to a gene. In DNA, the CDR3 is TGTGCCAGCAGCCCCTGGACAGGGGACAACTATGGCTACACCTTC. It codes for CASSPWTGDNYGYTF.

The rearrangement joins TRBV6-6 to TRBJ1-5; TRBD1 agrees at 9 bases. Trimming removed 5 bases from V and 7 bases from J; junction bases left unmatched: 3. The germline CDR1 and CDR2 sequences are MNHNY and SVGAGI (reference sequence). The CDR3 is 13 amino acids. For the CDR3, the DNA is TGTGCCAGCAGTACAGGGGGCGAACAGCCCCAGCATTTT. The encoded protein is CASSTGGEQPQHF.

On this clone: A single base separates this from a much larger clone, so it may be a read error. The rearrangement uses TRBV6-6 and TRBJ1-1; no clear D. Looked up from germline, CDR1 is MNHNY and CDR2 is SVGAGI (reference sequence). The CDR3 runs 11 residues. V was trimmed by 3 bases and J by 6 bases, leaving 5 bases between them. CDR3 loop: CASSYDSEAFF. CDR3 DNA: TGTGCCAGCAGTTATGACTCTGAAGCTTTCTTT.

This rearrangement joins TRBV7-2 to TRBJ2-1, with a possible D match to TRBD1 (5 bases). Trimming removed 5 bases at V and 12 bases at J, with 17 bases between. The length of the CDR3 is 13 residues. Germline V gives CDR1 SGHTA, CDR2 FQGNSA. The CDR3 nucleotides are TGTGCCAGCAGCATGACAGTGGAGCAGGGGCAGTTCTTC. It specifies CASSMTVEQGQFF.

V gene TRBV6-2 or TRBV6-3 combines with J gene TRBJ2-3; D is possibly TRBD1 (6 bases). This CDR3 has 17 residues. CDR1 MNHEY and CDR2 SVGEGT come from the germline V gene. The V gene lost 0 bases and the J gene lost 2 bases, with 15 bases spanning the gap. CDR3 protein: CASSYSLQGLLTDTQYF. The CDR3 DNA reads as TGTGCCAGCAGTTACTCCCTTCAGGGGCTCCTCACAGATACGCAGTATTTT.

V and J are TRBV10-3 and TRBJ1-5; 8 nucleotides agree with TRBD1. This CDR3 region has 14 residues. CDR1 ENHRY and CDR2 SYGVKD come from the germline V gene. The V segment lost 10 bases and the J segment 2 bases; nucleotides outside the gene matches: 7. The DNA of the CDR3 is TGTGCCACCTCGCAGGGGGCTGGCAATCAGCCCCAGCATTTT. Translating it yields CATSQGAGNQPQHF.

The rearrangement uses TRBV7-2 and TRBJ1-4; no reliable D call. This CDR3 has 18 residues. V was pared by 3 bases and J by 4 bases, with 21 bases between. From germline, CDR1 is SGHTA and CDR2 FQGNSA. The CDR3 DNA follows: TGTGCCAGCAGCTTCCGGGTCGCCGAGACCCTCCTTAATGAAAAACTGTTTTTT. Translation: CASSFRVAETLLNEKLFF.

This chain joins TRBV2 and TRBJ1-3, with 7 bases aligning to TRBD1. There are 16 residues in the CDR3. Germline V gene data show CDR1 as SNHLY and CDR2 as FYNNEI. The junction had 3 bases not matched to a gene; V was cut back by 0 bases and J by 1 base. The CDR3 is CASSEAGGASGNTIYF. The CDR3, as DNA: TGTGCCAGCAGTGAAGCAGGGGGCGCGTCTGGAAACACCATATATTTT.

This rearrangement joins TRBV5-1 to TRBJ2-3; no clear D. Trimming cost V 3 bases and J 0 bases, with 11 bases left between them. This CDR3 spans 15 amino acids. Per the germline V gene, CDR1 is SGHRS and CDR2 is YFSETQ. CDR3 protein: CASSSQNPSTDTQYF. Written as DNA, the CDR3 is TGCGCCAGCAGCTCTCAGAACCCTAGCACAGATACGCAGTATTTT. The full variable domain, its missing parts supplied by reference TRBV5-1 and TRBJ2-3, is KAGVTQTPRYLIKTRGQQVTLSCSPISGHRSVSWYQQTPGQGLQFLFEYFSETQRNKGNFPGRFSGRQFSNSRSEMNVSTLELGDSALYLCASSSQNPSTDTQYFGPGTRLTVL.

The chain carries TRBV27 and TRBJ2-7, with D hard to call. Trimming pared 0 bases from V and 6 bases from J, leaving 15 bases between. This CDR3 is 15 amino acids long. CDR1 and CDR2 (germline): MNHEY, SMNVEV (reference sequence). Written as DNA, the CDR3 is TGTGCCAGCAGTTTATCGAGACGGAGCCTCTCCGAGCAGTACTTC. This sequence encodes CASSLSRRSLSEQYF.

V usage is TRBV29-1 and J usage is TRBJ2-3, with TRBD2 identical over 10 bases. The length of the CDR3 is 11 residues. Germline CDR1 reads SQVTM; CDR2 reads ANQGSEA. The V segment lost 6 bases and the J segment 11 bases; nucleotides outside the gene matches: 5. CDR3 sequence: CSVLAGMGQYF. The DNA for the CDR3 is TGCAGCGTACTAGCGGGGATGGGGCAGTATTTT.

This chain links TRBV7-9 with TRBJ1-2, with a tentative D call TRBD1 (5 bases). Germline CDR1 is SEHNR and CDR2 is FQNEAQ (reference sequence). This CDR3 region has 13 residues. Trimming stripped 5 bases from V and 4 bases from J, with 11 bases between. This CDR3 reads CASSPGLIYGYTF. In nucleotides, the CDR3 is TGTGCCAGCAGCCCGGGACTGATCTATGGCTACACCTTC.

This clone has only a few counts. The CDR3 loop reads CASSSPPGYGYTF. Written as DNA, the CDR3 is TGTGCCAGCAGCTCCCCACCGGGCTATGGCTACACCTTC. This rearrangement joins TRBV7-9 to TRBJ1-2; D is undetermined. The CDR3 is 13 amino acids. V lost 4 bases and J lost 4, with 10 bases in between. The germline V gene encodes CDR1 SEHNR and CDR2 FQNEAQ (reference sequence).

This rearrangement joins TRBV5-1 to TRBJ1-1; TRBD1 matches at 7 bases. V trimming: 4 bases; J trimming: 3 bases; junction bases outside the gene matches: 9. The CDR3 is made up of 15 amino acids. Per the germline V gene, CDR1 is SGHRS and CDR2 is YFSETQ. DNA of the CDR3: TGCGCCAGCAGCCCGGTAGGGGGCGTCGACACTGAAGCTTTCTTT. It translates to CASSPVGGVDTEAFF.